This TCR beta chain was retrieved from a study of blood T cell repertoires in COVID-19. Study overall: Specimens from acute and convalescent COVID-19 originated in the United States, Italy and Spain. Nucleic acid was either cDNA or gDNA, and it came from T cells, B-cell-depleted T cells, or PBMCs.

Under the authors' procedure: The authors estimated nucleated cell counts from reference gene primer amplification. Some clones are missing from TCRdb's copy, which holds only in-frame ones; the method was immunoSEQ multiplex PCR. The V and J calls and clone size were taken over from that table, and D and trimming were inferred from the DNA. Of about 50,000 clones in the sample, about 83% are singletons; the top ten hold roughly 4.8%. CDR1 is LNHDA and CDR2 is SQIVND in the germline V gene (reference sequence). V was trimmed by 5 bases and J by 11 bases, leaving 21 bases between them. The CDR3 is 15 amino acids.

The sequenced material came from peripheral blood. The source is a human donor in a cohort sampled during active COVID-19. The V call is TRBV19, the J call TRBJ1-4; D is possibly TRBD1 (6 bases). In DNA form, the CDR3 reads TGTGCCAGTAGTCCCTCCCTGGGGGGGGGCGAGAAACTGTTTTTT. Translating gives CASSPSLGGGEKLFF.